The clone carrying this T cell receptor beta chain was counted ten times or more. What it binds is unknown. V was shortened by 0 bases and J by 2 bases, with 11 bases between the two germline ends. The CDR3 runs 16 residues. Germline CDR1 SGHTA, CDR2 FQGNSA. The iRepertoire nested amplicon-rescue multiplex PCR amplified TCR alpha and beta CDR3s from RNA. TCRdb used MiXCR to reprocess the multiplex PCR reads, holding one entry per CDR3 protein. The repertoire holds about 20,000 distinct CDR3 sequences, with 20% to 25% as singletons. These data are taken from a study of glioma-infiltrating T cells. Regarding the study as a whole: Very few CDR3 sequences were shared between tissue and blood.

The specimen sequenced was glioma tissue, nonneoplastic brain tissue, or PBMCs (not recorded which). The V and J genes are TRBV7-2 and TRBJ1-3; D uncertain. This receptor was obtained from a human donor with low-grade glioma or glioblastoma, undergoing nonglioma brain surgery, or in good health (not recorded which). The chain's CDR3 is CASSLAVGSTGNTIYF. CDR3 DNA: TGTGCCAGCAGCTTAGCCGTCGGGTCTACTGGAAACACCATATATTTT.